The rows below give T cell receptor beta chains drawn from one sample of a study of blood T cell repertoires in COVID-19. Sequencing used immunoSEQ multiplex PCR; TCRdb keeps in-frame clones, though not all of them. The table records about 300,000 clones, around 89% of them present only once. The sample was peripheral blood. The receptors here all came from a man aged 35 to 55 with acute or convalescent COVID-19. Each CDR3 is given with its conserved first and last residue. The order of the fields is D gene, clone size, CDR3 length, J gene, V gene, CDR3 protein, CDR3 DNA. D genes are given only for firm matches. Clone size is shown for a subset of rows, as once, few, many or a class of expanded clone.

d_gene: NA; abundance: NA; len: 13; j_gene: TRBJ2-2; v_gene: TRBV5-6; CDR3aa: CASSLRVPGELFF; CDR3nt: TGTGCCAGCAGCTTACGGGTCCCCGGGGAGCTGTTTTTT
d_gene: TRBD1; abundance: few; len: 15; j_gene: TRBJ1-5; v_gene: TRBV19; CDR3aa: CASRLSGGGNQPQHF; CDR3nt: TGTGCCAGTAGATTATCAGGGGGCGGCAATCAGCCCCAGCATTTT
d_gene: NA; abundance: NA; len: 15; j_gene: TRBJ1-5; v_gene: TRBV10-2; CDR3aa: CASSESSGGNQPQHF; CDR3nt: TGCGCCAGCAGTGAGTCCTCAGGGGGCAATCAGCCCCAGCATTTT
d_gene: NA; abundance: NA; len: 13; j_gene: TRBJ1-2; v_gene: TRBV5-5; CDR3aa: CASSLGVNYGYTF; CDR3nt: TGTGCCAGCAGCTTGGGAGTTAACTATGGCTACACCTTC
d_gene: NA; abundance: NA; len: 14; j_gene: TRBJ2-7; v_gene: TRBV7-2; CDR3aa: CASSSGQWGDEQYF; CDR3nt: TGTGCCAGCAGCTCGGGACAGTGGGGGGACGAGCAGTACTTC
d_gene: NA; abundance: NA; len: 13; j_gene: TRBJ2-2; v_gene: TRBV14; CDR3aa: CASSPQITGELFF; CDR3nt: TGTGCCAGCAGCCCACAGATCACCGGGGAGCTGTTTTTT
d_gene: TRBD2; abundance: NA; len: 15; j_gene: TRBJ2-7; v_gene: TRBV5-1; CDR3aa: CASSFGLAGVYEQYF; CDR3nt: TGCGCCAGCAGCTTTGGTCTAGCGGGGGTCTACGAGCAGTACTTC
d_gene: NA; abundance: few; len: 13; j_gene: TRBJ1-1; v_gene: TRBV3-1/TRBV3-2; CDR3aa: CASTPTRGTEAFF; CDR3nt: TGTGCCAGCACCCCGACAAGAGGGACTGAAGCTTTCTTT
d_gene: TRBD1; abundance: once; len: 15; j_gene: TRBJ1-1; v_gene: TRBV5-6; CDR3aa: CASSTLGTGSTEAFF; CDR3nt: TGTGCCAGCAGCACCCTCGGGACAGGGTCCACTGAAGCTTTCTTT
d_gene: TRBD2; abundance: NA; len: 16; j_gene: TRBJ2-1; v_gene: TRBV4-2; CDR3aa: CASSQDITSGTYEQFF; CDR3nt: TGTGCCAGCAGCCAAGATATAACTAGCGGGACCTATGAGCAGTTCTTC
d_gene: NA; abundance: NA; len: 14; j_gene: TRBJ1-1; v_gene: TRBV5-5; CDR3aa: CASTSRGMNTEAFF; CDR3nt: TGTGCCAGCACCTCTAGAGGAATGAACACTGAAGCTTTCTTT
d_gene: TRBD2; abundance: NA; len: 13; j_gene: TRBJ2-7; v_gene: TRBV18; CDR3aa: CASSPRGKDEQYF; CDR3nt: TGTGCCAGCTCACCGCGGGGGAAGGACGAGCAGTACTTC
d_gene: TRBD1; abundance: NA; len: 16; j_gene: TRBJ1-1; v_gene: TRBV11-2; CDR3aa: CASSSRTGVRVTEAFF; CDR3nt: TGTGCCAGCAGCTCCCGGACAGGGGTGAGGGTCACTGAAGCTTTCTTT
d_gene: TRBD1; abundance: NA; len: 13; j_gene: TRBJ1-2; v_gene: TRBV3-1/TRBV3-2; CDR3aa: CASSQEGAQGYTF; CDR3nt: TGTGCCAGCAGCCAGGAGGGGGCGCAAGGCTACACCTTC
d_gene: TRBD1; abundance: once; len: 15; j_gene: TRBJ1-5; v_gene: TRBV2; CDR3aa: CASSGDSKGNQPQHF; CDR3nt: TGTGCCAGCAGCGGGGACAGTAAGGGCAATCAGCCCCAGCATTTT
d_gene: NA; abundance: NA; len: 15; j_gene: TRBJ1-4; v_gene: TRBV5-1; CDR3aa: CASSFGQSTNEKLFF; CDR3nt: TGCGCCAGCAGCTTCGGACAGTCAACTAATGAAAAACTGTTTTTT
d_gene: NA; abundance: NA; len: 13; j_gene: TRBJ2-2; v_gene: TRBV10-1; CDR3aa: CASSAGWAGELFF; CDR3nt: TGCGCCAGCAGTGCAGGGTGGGCCGGGGAGCTGTTTTTT
d_gene: NA; abundance: NA; len: 14; j_gene: TRBJ2-7; v_gene: TRBV3-1/TRBV3-2; CDR3aa: CASSRLNPGVEQYF; CDR3nt: TGTGCCAGCAGCCGACTTAACCCAGGGGTCGAGCAGTACTTC
d_gene: NA; abundance: NA; len: 14; j_gene: TRBJ1-2; v_gene: TRBV6-5; CDR3aa: CASTLKAAAGGYTF; CDR3nt: TGTGCCAGCACCTTGAAGGCGGCAGCGGGTGGCTACACCTTC
d_gene: NA; abundance: NA; len: 14; j_gene: TRBJ1-1; v_gene: TRBV7-9; CDR3aa: CASSLAGSNTEAFF; CDR3nt: TGTGCCAGCAGCTTAGCGGGCAGTAACACTGAAGCTTTCTTT
d_gene: TRBD1; abundance: NA; len: 14; j_gene: TRBJ2-1; v_gene: TRBV29-1; CDR3aa: CSVPGQGAYNKQFF; CDR3nt: TGCAGCGTCCCCGGACAGGGGGCCTACAATAAGCAGTTCTTC
d_gene: NA; abundance: NA; len: 13; j_gene: TRBJ2-2; v_gene: TRBV5-6; CDR3aa: CASSSWTRGELFF; CDR3nt: TGTGCCAGCAGCTCCTGGACTCGAGGGGAGCTGTTTTTT
d_gene: TRBD1; abundance: NA; len: 13; j_gene: TRBJ2-7; v_gene: TRBV5-6; CDR3aa: CASSLDRVDEQYF; CDR3nt: TGTGCCAGCAGCCTGGACAGGGTGGACGAGCAGTACTTC
d_gene: TRBD2; abundance: NA; len: 15; j_gene: TRBJ2-2; v_gene: TRBV5-5; CDR3aa: CASSGTSVDAGELFF; CDR3nt: TGTGCCAGCAGCGGGACTAGCGTGGACGCCGGGGAGCTGTTTTTT
d_gene: TRBD1; abundance: NA; len: 15; j_gene: TRBJ1-4; v_gene: TRBV5-1; CDR3aa: CASSSAGGAREKLFF; CDR3nt: TGCGCCAGCAGCTCGGCAGGGGGCGCAAGGGAAAAACTGTTTTTT
d_gene: NA; abundance: NA; len: 11; j_gene: TRBJ2-7; v_gene: TRBV29-1; CDR3aa: CSVEGADEQYF; CDR3nt: TGCAGCGTTGAAGGGGCAGACGAGCAGTACTTC
d_gene: NA; abundance: NA; len: 14; j_gene: TRBJ1-2; v_gene: TRBV30; CDR3aa: CAWSVGRSNYGYTF; CDR3nt: TGTGCCTGGAGTGTTGGCAGATCTAACTATGGCTACACCTTC
d_gene: TRBD1; abundance: NA; len: 19; j_gene: TRBJ1-1; v_gene: TRBV28; CDR3aa: CASSLLGTGGAGVATEAFF; CDR3nt: TGTGCCAGCAGTTTACTAGGAACAGGGGGCGCAGGTGTGGCCACTGAAGCTTTCTTT
d_gene: NA; abundance: NA; len: 13; j_gene: TRBJ2-7; v_gene: TRBV18; CDR3aa: CASSPGTTYEQYF; CDR3nt: TGTGCCAGCTCACCTGGGACAACCTACGAGCAGTACTTC